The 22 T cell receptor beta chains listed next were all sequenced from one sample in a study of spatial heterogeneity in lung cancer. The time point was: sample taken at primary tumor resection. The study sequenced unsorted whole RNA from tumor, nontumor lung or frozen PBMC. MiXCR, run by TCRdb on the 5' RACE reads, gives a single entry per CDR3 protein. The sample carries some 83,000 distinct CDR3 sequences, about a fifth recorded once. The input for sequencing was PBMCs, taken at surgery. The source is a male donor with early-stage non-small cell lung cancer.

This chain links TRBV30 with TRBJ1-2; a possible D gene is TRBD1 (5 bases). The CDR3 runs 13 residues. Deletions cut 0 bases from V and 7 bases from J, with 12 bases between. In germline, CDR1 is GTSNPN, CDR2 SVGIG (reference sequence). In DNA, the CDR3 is TGTGCCTGGAGTGTAACCCAGGGCGCTGGCTACACCTTC. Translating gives CAWSVTQGAGYTF.

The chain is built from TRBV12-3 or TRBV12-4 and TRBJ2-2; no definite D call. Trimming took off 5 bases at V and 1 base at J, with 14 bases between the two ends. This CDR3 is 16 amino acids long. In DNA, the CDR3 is TGTGCCAGCAGTCCACGAGGCATGATGAACACCGGGGAGCTGTTTTTT. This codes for CASSPRGMMNTGELFF.

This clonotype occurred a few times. The CDR3 protein is CSARDAGTYRRGTEAFF. The CDR3 DNA reads as TGCAGTGCTAGAGATGCCGGGACATATAGGCGGGGCACTGAAGCTTTCTTT. This rearrangement joins TRBV20-1 to TRBJ1-1; tentative D call: TRBD1 (6 bases). Germline assignment: CDR1 DFQATT and CDR2 SNEGSKA (reference sequence). The CDR3 length is 17 residues. Trimming took off 0 bases at V and 4 bases at J, with 21 bases between the two ends.

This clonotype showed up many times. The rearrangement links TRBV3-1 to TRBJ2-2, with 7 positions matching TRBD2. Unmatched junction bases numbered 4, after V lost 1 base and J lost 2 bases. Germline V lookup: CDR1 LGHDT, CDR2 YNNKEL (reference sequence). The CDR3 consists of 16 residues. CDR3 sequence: CASSQGGGLNTGELFF. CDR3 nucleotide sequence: TGTGCCAGCAGCCAAGGGGGAGGGCTAAACACCGGGGAGCTGTTTTTT.

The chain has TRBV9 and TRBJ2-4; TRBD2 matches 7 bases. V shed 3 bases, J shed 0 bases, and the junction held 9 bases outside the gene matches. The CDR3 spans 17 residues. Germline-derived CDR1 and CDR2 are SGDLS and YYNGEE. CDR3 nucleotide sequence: TGTGCCAGCAGCGGACAGCCTAGCGGTCTAGCCAAAAACATTCAGTACTTC. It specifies CASSGQPSGLAKNIQYF. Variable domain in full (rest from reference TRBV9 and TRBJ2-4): DSGVTQTPKHLITATGQRVTLRCSPRSGDLSVYWYQQSLDQGLQFLIQYYNGEERAKGNILERFSAQQFPDLHSELNLSSLELGDSALYFCASSGQPSGLAKNIQYFGAGTRLSVL.

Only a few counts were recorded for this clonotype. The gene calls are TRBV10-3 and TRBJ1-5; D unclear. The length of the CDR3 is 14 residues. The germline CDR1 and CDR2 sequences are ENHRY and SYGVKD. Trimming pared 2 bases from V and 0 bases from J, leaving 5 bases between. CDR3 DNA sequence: TGTGCCATCAGTGAGGTTGTTAGCAATCAGCCCCAGCATTTT. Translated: CAISEVVSNQPQHF.

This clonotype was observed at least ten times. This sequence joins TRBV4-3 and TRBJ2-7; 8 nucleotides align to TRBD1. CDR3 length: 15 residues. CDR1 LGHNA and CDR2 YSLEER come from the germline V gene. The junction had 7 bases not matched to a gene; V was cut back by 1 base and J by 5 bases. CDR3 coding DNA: TGCGCCAGCAGCCAAGCAGAGCAGGGGGCCCACGAGCAGTACTTC. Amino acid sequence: CASSQAEQGAHEQYF.

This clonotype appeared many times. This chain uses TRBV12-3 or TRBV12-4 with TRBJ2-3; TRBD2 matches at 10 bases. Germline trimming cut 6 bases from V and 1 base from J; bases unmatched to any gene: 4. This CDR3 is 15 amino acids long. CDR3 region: CASRRLAGGTDTQYF. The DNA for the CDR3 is TGTGCCAGCAGAAGACTAGCGGGCGGCACAGATACGCAGTATTTT.

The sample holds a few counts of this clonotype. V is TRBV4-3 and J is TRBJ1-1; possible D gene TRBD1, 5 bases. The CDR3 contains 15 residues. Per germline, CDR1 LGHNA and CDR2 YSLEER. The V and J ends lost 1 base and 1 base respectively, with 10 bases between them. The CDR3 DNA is TGCGCCAGCAGCCAAGTTACGCAGGGGAACACTGAAGCTTTCTTT. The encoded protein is CASSQVTQGNTEAFF.

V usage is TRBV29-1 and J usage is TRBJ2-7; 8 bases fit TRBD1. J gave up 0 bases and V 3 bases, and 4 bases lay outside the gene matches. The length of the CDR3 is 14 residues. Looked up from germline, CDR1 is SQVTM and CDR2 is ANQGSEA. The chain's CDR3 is CSVEDRADSYEQYF. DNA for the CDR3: TGCAGCGTTGAGGACAGGGCCGACTCCTACGAGCAGTACTTC.

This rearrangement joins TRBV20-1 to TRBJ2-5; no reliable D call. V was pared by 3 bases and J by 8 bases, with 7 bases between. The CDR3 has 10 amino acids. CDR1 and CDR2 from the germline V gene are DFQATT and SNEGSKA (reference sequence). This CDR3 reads CSARSKTQYF. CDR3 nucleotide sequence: TGCAGTGCTAGGTCCAAAACCCAGTACTTC.

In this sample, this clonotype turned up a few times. The CDR3 spells CASSPPPGNGYTF. The DNA of the CDR3 is TGTGCCAGCAGCCCACCACCGGGTAATGGCTACACCTTC. V gene TRBV28 combines with J gene TRBJ1-2; D gene unclear. This CDR3 region has 13 residues. Germline CDR1 MDHEN, CDR2 SYDVKM. The germline V and J ends were trimmed by 6 bases and 6 bases, with 14 bases remaining between them.

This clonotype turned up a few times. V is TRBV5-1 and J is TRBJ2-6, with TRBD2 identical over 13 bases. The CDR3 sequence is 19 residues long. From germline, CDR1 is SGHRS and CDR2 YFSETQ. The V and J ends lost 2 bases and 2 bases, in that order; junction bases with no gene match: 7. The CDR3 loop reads CASSLLAGGPSTGANVLTF. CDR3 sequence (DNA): TGCGCCAGCAGCTTACTAGCGGGAGGGCCGTCCACTGGGGCCAACGTCCTGACTTTC.

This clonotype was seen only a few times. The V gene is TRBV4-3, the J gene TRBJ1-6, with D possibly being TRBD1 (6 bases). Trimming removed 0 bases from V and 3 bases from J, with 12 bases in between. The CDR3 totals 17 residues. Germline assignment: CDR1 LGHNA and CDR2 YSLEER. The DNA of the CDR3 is TGCGCCAGCAGCCAAGAAGGGGGGGCCTTCTATAATTCACCCCTCCACTTT. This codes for CASSQEGGAFYNSPLHF.

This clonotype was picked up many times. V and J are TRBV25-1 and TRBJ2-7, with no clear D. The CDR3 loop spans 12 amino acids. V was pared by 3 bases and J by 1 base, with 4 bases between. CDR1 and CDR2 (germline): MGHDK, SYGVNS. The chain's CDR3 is CASSDGSYEQYF. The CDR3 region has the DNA TGTGCCAGCAGTGACGGTTCCTACGAGCAGTACTTC.

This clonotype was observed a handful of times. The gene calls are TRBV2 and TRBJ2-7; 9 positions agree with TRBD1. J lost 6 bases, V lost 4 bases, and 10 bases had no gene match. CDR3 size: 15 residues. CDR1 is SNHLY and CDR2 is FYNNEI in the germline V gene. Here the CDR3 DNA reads TGTGCCAGCAGTGTCCTCGACGGGACAGGGAGCGAGCAGTACTTC. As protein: CASSVLDGTGSEQYF. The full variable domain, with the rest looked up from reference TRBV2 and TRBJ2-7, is EPEVTQTPSHQVTQMGQEVILRCVPISNHLYFYWYRQILGQKVEFLVSFYNNEISEKSEIFDDQFSVERPDGSNFTLKIRSTKLEDSAMYFCASSVLDGTGSEQYFGPGTRLTVT.

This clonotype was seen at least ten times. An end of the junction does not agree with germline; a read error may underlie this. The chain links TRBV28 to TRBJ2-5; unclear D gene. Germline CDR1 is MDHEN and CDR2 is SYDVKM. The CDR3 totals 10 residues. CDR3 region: CASSQKTQYF. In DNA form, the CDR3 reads TGTGCCAGCAGCCAAAAGACCCAGTACTTC.

The CDR3 region is CASSLSSGGQETQYF. The CDR3, as DNA: TGTGCCAGCAGTTTGAGTAGCGGGGGGCAAGAGACCCAGTACTTC. The rearrangement joins TRBV12-3 or TRBV12-4 to TRBJ2-5, with 10 nucleotides matching TRBD2. There are 15 residues in the CDR3. V lost 3 bases, J lost 2 bases, and 3 bases stayed unmatched.

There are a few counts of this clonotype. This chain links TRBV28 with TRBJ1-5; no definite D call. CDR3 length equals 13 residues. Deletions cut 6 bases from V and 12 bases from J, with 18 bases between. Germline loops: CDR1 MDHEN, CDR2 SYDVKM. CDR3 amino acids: CASRRTVDPIQHF. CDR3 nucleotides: TGTGCCAGCAGAAGGACGGTGGATCCAATCCAGCATTTT.

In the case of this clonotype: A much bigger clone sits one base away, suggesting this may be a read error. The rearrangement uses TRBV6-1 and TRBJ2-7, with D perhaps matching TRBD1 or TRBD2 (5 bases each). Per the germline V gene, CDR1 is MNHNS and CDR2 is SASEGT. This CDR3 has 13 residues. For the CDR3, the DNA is TGTGTCAGTACCCGGGACCCGAGATACGAGCAGTACTTC. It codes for CVSTRDPRYEQYF.

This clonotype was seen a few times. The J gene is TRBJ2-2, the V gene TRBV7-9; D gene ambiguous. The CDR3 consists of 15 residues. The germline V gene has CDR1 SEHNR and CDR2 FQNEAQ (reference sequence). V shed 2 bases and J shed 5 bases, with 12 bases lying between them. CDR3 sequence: CASSLKTQATGELFF. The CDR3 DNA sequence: TGTGCCAGCAGCTTAAAAACGCAGGCTACCGGGGAGCTGTTTTTT.

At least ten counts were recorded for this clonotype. The CDR3 protein is CASSLASPNTGELFF. CDR3 coding DNA: TGCGCCAGCAGCTTGGCATCCCCGAACACCGGGGAGCTGTTTTTT. The chain uses TRBV5-1 and TRBJ2-2, with D unclear. The V end lost 0 bases, the J end lost 0 bases, and 6 bases lay between the germline ends. Germline CDR1 reads SGHRS; CDR2 reads YFSETQ. This CDR3 spans 15 amino acids. Full variable domain (rest looked up from reference TRBV5-1 and TRBJ2-2): KAGVTQTPRYLIKTRGQQVTLSCSPISGHRSVSWYQQTPGQGLQFLFEYFSETQRNKGNFPGRFSGRQFSNSRSEMNVSTLELGDSALYLCASSLASPNTGELFFGEGSRLTVL.